The 16 T cell receptor beta chains below come from one sample, sequenced in a study of shared clonotypes between healthy human individuals. Repertoires were generated with immunoSEQ multiplex PCR, while TCRdb's copy carries only in-frame clones and drops some. The sample holds more than 2 million clones, 85% to 95% seen once. The sequenced material came from naive CD4+ T cells sorted from blood. Subset given: CD45RA+ positively selected. Receptors originate from a man aged 18 to 35 in good health.

The CDR3 loop reads CASSVSLVSGEQYF. CDR3 DNA: TGTGCCAGCAGTGTTAGTCTGGTCTCTGGGGAGCAGTACTTC. V is TRBV2 and J is TRBJ2-7; no reliable D call. This CDR3 comprises 14 residues. Per germline, CDR1 SNHLY and CDR2 FYNNEI. Trimming cost V 4 bases and J 7 bases, with 17 bases left between them.

Concerning this clone: Other nucleotide sequences in the sample specify the same CDR3. V usage is TRBV2 and J usage is TRBJ2-5; D ambiguous. The CDR3 loop spans 13 amino acids. CDR1 and CDR2 (germline): SNHLY, FYNNEI. Trimming pared 1 base from V and 5 bases from J, leaving 8 bases between. This chain's CDR3 is CASSEELGETQYF. CDR3 coding DNA: TGTGCCAGCAGTGAAGAATTAGGGGAGACCCAGTACTTC.

The rearrangement uses TRBV25-1 and TRBJ1-1; a possible D gene is TRBD1 (6 bases). The CDR3 is 14 residues long. The germline V and J ends were trimmed by 2 bases and 6 bases, with 13 bases remaining between them. CDR1 MGHDK and CDR2 SYGVNS come from the germline V gene. The CDR3 reads CASSEMGGRAEAFF. The CDR3 nucleotides read TGTGCCAGCAGTGAAATGGGGGGGCGGGCTGAAGCTTTCTTT.

The rearrangement joins TRBV28 to TRBJ1-2, with D unresolved. CDR1 is MDHEN, CDR2 SYDVKM, per germline. V lost 6 bases to trimming and J lost 3 bases, with 17 bases between them. CDR3 length equals 15 residues. The DNA of the CDR3 is TGTGCCAGCAGCCGAAACGATCCCGGGCACTATGGCTACACCTTC. Translating gives CASSRNDPGHYGYTF.

The V and J genes are TRBV7-3 and TRBJ2-7, with 10 bases fitting TRBD1. Trimming removed 5 bases from V and 2 bases from J; junction bases left unmatched: 3. The V gene's germline CDR1 is SGHTA and CDR2 FQGTGA. There are 14 residues in the CDR3. CDR3 nucleotide sequence: TGTGCCAGCAGCCCGGGACAGGGGACCTACGAGCAGTACTTC. This encodes CASSPGQGTYEQYF.

This rearrangement joins TRBV27 to TRBJ1-2; D not resolved. The CDR3 spans 14 residues. Germline V gene data show CDR1 as MNHEY and CDR2 as SMNVEV (reference sequence). The germline V and J ends were trimmed by 5 bases and 6 bases, with 16 bases remaining between them. The chain's CDR3 is CASSPYGGENGYTF. The CDR3 DNA reads as TGTGCCAGCAGTCCATACGGTGGGGAAAATGGCTACACCTTC.

This sequence joins TRBV5-1 and TRBJ2-3; D unclear. The germline CDR1 and CDR2 sequences are SGHRS and YFSETQ. V shed 1 base and J shed 5 bases, with 5 bases lying between them. This CDR3 has 12 residues. This CDR3 reads CASSLRIDTQYF. The CDR3 nucleotides are TGCGCCAGCAGCTTGCGAATAGATACGCAGTATTTT.

The chain combines TRBV2 with TRBJ2-7; TRBD1 matches at 10 bases. The CDR3 is 14 residues long. Losses at the gene ends were 7 bases for V and 3 bases for J; bases not matched to a gene: 6. Germline lookup yields CDR1 SNHLY and CDR2 FYNNEI. Here the CDR3 reads CASMGQGQNYEQYF. For the CDR3, the DNA is TGTGCCAGCATGGGACAGGGGCAAAACTACGAGCAGTACTTC.

CDR3 nucleotide sequence: TGCGCCAGCAGCTTTGGGACAGAGAGACAAGAGACCCAGTACTTC. Translation: CASSFGTERQETQYF. The chain recombines TRBV5-1 with TRBJ2-5; TRBD1 agrees at 7 bases. The germline gives CDR1 SGHRS, CDR2 YFSETQ. The CDR3 runs 15 residues. The V gene end was trimmed by 2 bases and the J gene end by 2 bases; junction bases not matched to a gene: 6.

Many counts were recorded for this clone. The chain is built from TRBV30 and TRBJ1-4; 10 bases are a match to TRBD1. J was trimmed by 2 bases and V by 5 bases; bases with no gene match: 11. CDR1 is GTSNPN and CDR2 is SVGIG in the germline V gene (reference sequence). The CDR3 contains 17 residues. The CDR3 spells CAWRRDRGAKTNEKLFF. CDR3 sequence (DNA): TGTGCCTGGCGCCGGGACAGGGGAGCGAAGACTAATGAAAAACTGTTTTTT.

J is TRBJ2-1 and V is TRBV19; 9 bases align to TRBD1. The J segment lost 6 bases and the V segment lost 4 bases, leaving 4 bases of the junction unmatched. CDR1 LNHDA and CDR2 SQIVND come from the germline V gene (reference sequence). CDR3 length equals 14 residues. CDR3 loop: CASSRDRVSNEQFF. The CDR3 DNA is TGTGCCAGTAGTAGGGACAGGGTAAGCAATGAGCAGTTCTTC.

This clone turned up a few times. V usage is TRBV19 and J usage is TRBJ2-1; D remains ambiguous. The CDR3 covers 11 residues. The germline V gene encodes CDR1 LNHDA and CDR2 SQIVND (reference sequence). Trimming took off 8 bases at V and 4 bases at J, with 6 bases between the two ends. In DNA form, the CDR3 reads TGTGCCAGTGGTACATACAATGAGCAGTTCTTC. Its translation: CASGTYNEQFF.

CDR3 loop: CATRVEFF. In DNA, the CDR3 is TGTGCCACCCGGGTGGAGTTCTTC. The chain links TRBV7-9 to TRBJ2-1; D is undetermined. V was cut by 10 bases and J by 14 bases, with 9 bases left in between. This CDR3 region has 8 residues. Germline V gives CDR1 SEHNR, CDR2 FQNEAQ (reference sequence).

The J gene is TRBJ2-5, the V gene TRBV2; weak D call: TRBD1 (5 bases). The length of the CDR3 is 15 residues. V lost 7 bases and J lost 2, with 17 bases in between. Germline CDR1 is SNHLY and CDR2 is FYNNEI. The CDR3 region has the DNA TGTGCCAGCAACCTGCAAAGGGGCCGGCAAGAGACCCAGTACTTC. It specifies CASNLQRGRQETQYF.

The chain has TRBV7-8 and TRBJ1-1; D possibly corresponds to TRBD1 (6 bases). This CDR3 contains 14 residues. With 5 bases removed from V and 4 bases from J, the gap between germline ends came to 14 bases. Germline values: CDR1 SGHVS, CDR2 FQNEAQ. CDR3 bases: TGTGCCAGCAGCGTACAGGGACGGGGCACTGAAGCTTTCTTT. Its translation: CASSVQGRGTEAFF.

The V and J genes are TRBV10-3 and TRBJ2-5, with TRBD2 as a possible D gene (6 bases). V was cut by 6 bases and J by 3 bases, with 20 bases left in between. The CDR3 sequence is 16 residues long. CDR1 is ENHRY and CDR2 is SYGVKD in the germline V gene. CDR3 sequence reads: CAIRGGDGRGEETQYF. The CDR3 nucleotides are TGTGCCATCAGGGGTGGTGATGGGCGCGGGGAAGAGACCCAGTACTTC.